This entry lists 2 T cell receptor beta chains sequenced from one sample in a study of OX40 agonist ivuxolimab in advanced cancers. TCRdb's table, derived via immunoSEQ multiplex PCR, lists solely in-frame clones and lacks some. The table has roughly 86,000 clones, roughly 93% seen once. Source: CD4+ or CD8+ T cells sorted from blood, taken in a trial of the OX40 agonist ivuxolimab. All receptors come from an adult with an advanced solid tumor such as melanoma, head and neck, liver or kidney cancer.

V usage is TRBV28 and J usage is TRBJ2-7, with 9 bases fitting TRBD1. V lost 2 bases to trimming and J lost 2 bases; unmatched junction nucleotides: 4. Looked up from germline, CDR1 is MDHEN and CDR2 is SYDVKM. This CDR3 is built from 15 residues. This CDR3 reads CASSLADRGAYEQYF. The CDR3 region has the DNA TGTGCCAGCAGTTTAGCTGACAGGGGGGCCTACGAGCAGTACTTC.

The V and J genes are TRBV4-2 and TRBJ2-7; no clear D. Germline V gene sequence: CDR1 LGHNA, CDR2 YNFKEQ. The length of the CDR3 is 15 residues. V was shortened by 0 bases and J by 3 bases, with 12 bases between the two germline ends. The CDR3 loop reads CASSQDFLGSYEQYF. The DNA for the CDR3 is TGTGCCAGCAGCCAAGATTTTTTGGGCAGCTACGAGCAGTACTTC.